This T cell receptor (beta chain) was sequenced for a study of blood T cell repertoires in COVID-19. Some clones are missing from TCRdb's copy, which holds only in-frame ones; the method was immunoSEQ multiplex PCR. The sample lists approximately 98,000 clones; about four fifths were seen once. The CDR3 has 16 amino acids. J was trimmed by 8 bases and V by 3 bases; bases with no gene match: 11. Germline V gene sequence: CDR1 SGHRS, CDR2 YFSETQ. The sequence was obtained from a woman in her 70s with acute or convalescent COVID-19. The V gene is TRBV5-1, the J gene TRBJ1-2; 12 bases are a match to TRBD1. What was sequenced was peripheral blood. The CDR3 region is CASSSRSGTGGWGYTF. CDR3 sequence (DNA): TGCGCCAGCAGCTCGCGTTCCGGGACAGGGGGCTGGGGCTACACCTTC.